The rows below give T cell receptor beta chains drawn from one sample of a study of T-cell reconstitution after alpha-beta-depleted transplantation in children. Via MiXCR, TCRdb re-called the PCR reads, giving one row per CDR3 protein. The sample comprises approximately 500,000 distinct CDR3 sequences, about 11% of which are singletons, and just over 2% rests with the top ten. Sequencing used PBMCs, obtained before TCRalphabeta/CD19-depleted stem cell transplant. The receptor set was obtained from a child aged 2-15 years with inherited bone marrow failure, due to receive a stem cell transplant. Both conserved end residues are part of each CDR3. The D gene is left open where the match is weak. Clone size, where shown, is once, few, many, or a class for clones that have expanded.

d_gene	v_gene	j_gene	abundance	CDR3aa	CDR3nt
-	TRBV28	TRBJ1-2	few	CASSSGGVYGYTF	TGTGCCAGCAGTTCCGGGGGGGTCTATGGCTACACCTTC
-	TRBV7-2	TRBJ2-7	-	CASSLAGLSSYEQYF	TGTGCCAGCAGCTTAGCGGGCCTGAGCTCCTACGAGCAGTACTTC
-	TRBV20-1	TRBJ2-1	many	CSARDAEGVNNEQFF	TGCAGTGCTAGAGATGCGGAGGGAGTCAACAATGAGCAGTTCTTC
-	TRBV7-2	TRBJ2-1	many	CASSPSNRYNEQFF	TGTGCCAGCAGCCCTAGTAACAGGTACAATGAGCAGTTCTTC
-	TRBV28	TRBJ2-2	many	CASSFHDRSRGTGELFF	TGTGCCAGCAGTTTCCATGACAGGTCGCGGGGCACCGGGGAGCTGTTTTTT
TRBD1	TRBV18	TRBJ2-7	many	CASSPDRGRYEQYF	TGTGCCAGCTCACCGGACAGGGGAAGATACGAGCAGTACTTC
-	TRBV12-3/TRBV12-4	TRBJ2-7	many	CASSPRALPYEQYF	TGTGCCAGCAGTCCTCGTGCTCTTCCCTACGAGCAGTACTTC
-	TRBV4-3	TRBJ1-6	many	CASSLRRDSPLHF	TGCGCCAGCAGCCTGAGGCGGGATTCACCCCTCCACTTT
TRBD2	TRBV7-6	TRBJ2-6	few	CASSSPRSGAGLSVANVLTF	TGTGCCAGCAGCTCTCCCAGGTCAGGAGCGGGGCTCTCTGTGGCCAACGTCCTGACTTTC
-	TRBV27	TRBJ2-2	many	CATRPGGNTGELFF	TGTGCCACAAGGCCCGGGGGGAACACCGGGGAGCTGTTTTTT
-	TRBV11-2	TRBJ2-7	many	CASSPDVNYEQYF	TGTGCCAGCAGCCCAGACGTCAACTACGAGCAGTACTTC
TRBD2	TRBV7-2	TRBJ2-7	-	CASSLATLAGGPYEQYF	TGTGCCAGCAGCTTAGCCACGCTAGCGGGAGGACCCTACGAGCAGTACTTC
-	TRBV29-1	TRBJ1-2	-	CSVVPADYGYTF	TGCAGCGTTGTTCCAGCAGACTATGGCTACACCTTC
-	TRBV18	TRBJ2-3	-	CASSPPTRDTQYF	TGTGCCAGCTCACCACCGACGAGAGATACGCAGTATTTT
-	TRBV6-5	TRBJ1-1	many	CASSYSNGEVNTEAFF	TGTGCCAGCAGTTACTCCAATGGGGAGGTGAACACTGAAGCTTTCTTT
-	TRBV2	TRBJ2-5	many	CASRGLRDEQETQYF	TGTGCCAGCAGGGGTTTGCGGGATGAACAAGAGACCCAGTACTTC
-	TRBV20-1	TRBJ2-7	-	CSARDPDYVYEQYF	TGCAGTGCTAGAGATCCCGACTACGTCTACGAGCAGTACTTC
TRBD2	TRBV12-3/TRBV12-4	TRBJ2-7	many	CASSPWRGSSYEQYF	TGTGCCAGCAGCCCCTGGCGGGGGAGCTCCTACGAGCAGTACTTC
-	TRBV27	TRBJ2-7	-	CASSPQGPYEQYF	TGTGCCAGCAGCCCACAGGGTCCCTACGAGCAGTACTTC
TRBD2	TRBV5-1	TRBJ2-2	many	CASGLTGTSSSSGELFF	TGCGCCAGCGGATTGACCGGGACTAGCTCATCCTCCGGGGAGCTGTTTTTT
TRBD2	TRBV3-1	TRBJ2-7	many	CASSHSLAVSYEQYF	TGTGCCAGCAGCCATTCCCTAGCGGTTTCCTACGAGCAGTACTTC
TRBD2	TRBV11-2	TRBJ2-5	few	CASSLFRTSGSLGQETQYF	TGTGCCAGCAGCTTATTTCGGACTAGCGGGAGTTTGGGACAAGAGACCCAGTACTTC
TRBD2	TRBV18	TRBJ2-1	many	CASSFSGSGNEQFF	TGTGCCAGCTCATTTAGCGGGAGTGGGAATGAGCAGTTCTTC
-	TRBV28	TRBJ1-5	many	CASSFFRGYQPQHF	TGTGCCAGCAGTTTTTTCAGGGGTTATCAGCCCCAGCATTTT
TRBD2	TRBV20-1	TRBJ2-1	few	CCARGAGCSYNEQFF	TGCTGTGCTAGAGGAGCGGGGTGCTCCTACAATGAGCAGTTCTTC